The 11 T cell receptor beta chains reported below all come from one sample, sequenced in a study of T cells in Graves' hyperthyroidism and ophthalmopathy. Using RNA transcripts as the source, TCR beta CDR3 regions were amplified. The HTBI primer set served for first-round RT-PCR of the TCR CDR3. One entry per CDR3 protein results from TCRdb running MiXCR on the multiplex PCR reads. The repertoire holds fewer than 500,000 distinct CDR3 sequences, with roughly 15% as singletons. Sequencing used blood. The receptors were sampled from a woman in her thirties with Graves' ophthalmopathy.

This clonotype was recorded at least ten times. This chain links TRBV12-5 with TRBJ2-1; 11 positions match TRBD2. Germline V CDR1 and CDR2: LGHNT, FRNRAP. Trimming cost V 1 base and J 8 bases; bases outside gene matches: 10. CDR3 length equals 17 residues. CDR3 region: CASGLGGSSGGEDEQFF. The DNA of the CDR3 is TGTGCTAGTGGTTTGGGGGGGAGTAGCGGGGGGGAGGATGAGCAGTTCTTC.

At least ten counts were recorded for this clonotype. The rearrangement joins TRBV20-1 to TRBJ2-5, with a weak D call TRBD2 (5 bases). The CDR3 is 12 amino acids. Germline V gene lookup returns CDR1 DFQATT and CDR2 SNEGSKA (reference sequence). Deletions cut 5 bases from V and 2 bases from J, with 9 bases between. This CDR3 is CSAPGEQETQYF. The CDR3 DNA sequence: TGCAGTGCTCCCGGGGAGCAAGAGACCCAGTACTTC.

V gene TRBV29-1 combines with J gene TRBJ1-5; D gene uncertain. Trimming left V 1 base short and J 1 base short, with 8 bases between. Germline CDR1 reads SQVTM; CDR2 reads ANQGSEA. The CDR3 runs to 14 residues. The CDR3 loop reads CSVEGTGSNQPQHF. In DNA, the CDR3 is TGCAGCGTTGAAGGTACGGGGAGCAATCAGCCCCAGCATTTT. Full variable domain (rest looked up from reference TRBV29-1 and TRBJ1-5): SAVISQKPSRDICQRGTSLTIQCQVDSQVTMMFWYRQQPGQSLTLIATANQGSEATYESGFVIDKFPISRPNLTFSTLTVSNMSPEDSSIYLCSVEGTGSNQPQHFGDGTRLSIL.

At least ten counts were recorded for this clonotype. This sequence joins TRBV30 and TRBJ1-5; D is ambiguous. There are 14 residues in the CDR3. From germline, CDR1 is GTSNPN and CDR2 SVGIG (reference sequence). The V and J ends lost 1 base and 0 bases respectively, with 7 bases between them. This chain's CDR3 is CAWSGGGSNQPQHF. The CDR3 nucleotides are TGTGCCTGGAGTGGGGGAGGTAGCAATCAGCCCCAGCATTTT.

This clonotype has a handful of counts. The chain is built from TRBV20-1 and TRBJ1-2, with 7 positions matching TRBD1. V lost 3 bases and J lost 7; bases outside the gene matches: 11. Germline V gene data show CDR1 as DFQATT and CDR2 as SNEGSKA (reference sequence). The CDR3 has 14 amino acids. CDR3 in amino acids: CSASRDRAEGGYTF. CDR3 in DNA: TGCAGTGCTAGCCGAGACAGGGCCGAAGGTGGCTACACCTTC.

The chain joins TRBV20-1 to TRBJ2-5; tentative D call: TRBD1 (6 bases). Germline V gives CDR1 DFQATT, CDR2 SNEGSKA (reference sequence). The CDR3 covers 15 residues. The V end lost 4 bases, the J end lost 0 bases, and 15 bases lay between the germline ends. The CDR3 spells CSANRDTEYQETQYF. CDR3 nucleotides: TGCAGTGCTAACCGGGACACAGAGTACCAAGAGACCCAGTACTTC.

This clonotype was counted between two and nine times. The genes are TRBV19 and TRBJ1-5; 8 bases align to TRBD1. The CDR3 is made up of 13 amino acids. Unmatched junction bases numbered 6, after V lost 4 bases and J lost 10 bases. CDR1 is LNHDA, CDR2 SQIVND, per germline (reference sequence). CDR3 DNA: TGTGCCAGTAGTAAGATGACAGGGGATCCCCAGCATTTT. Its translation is CASSKMTGDPQHF.

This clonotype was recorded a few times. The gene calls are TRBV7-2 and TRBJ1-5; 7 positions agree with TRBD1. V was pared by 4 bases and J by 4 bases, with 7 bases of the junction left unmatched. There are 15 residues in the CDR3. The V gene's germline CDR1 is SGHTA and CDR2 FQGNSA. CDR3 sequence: CASSSGQAINQPQHF. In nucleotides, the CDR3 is TGTGCCAGCAGCTCCGGACAGGCCATAAATCAGCCCCAGCATTTT.

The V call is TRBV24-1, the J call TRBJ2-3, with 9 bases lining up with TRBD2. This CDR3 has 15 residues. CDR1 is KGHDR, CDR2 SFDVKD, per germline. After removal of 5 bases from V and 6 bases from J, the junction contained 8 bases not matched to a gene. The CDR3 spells CATSGGSGGRDTQYF. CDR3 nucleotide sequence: TGTGCCACCAGTGGCGGTAGCGGGGGACGGGATACGCAGTATTTT.

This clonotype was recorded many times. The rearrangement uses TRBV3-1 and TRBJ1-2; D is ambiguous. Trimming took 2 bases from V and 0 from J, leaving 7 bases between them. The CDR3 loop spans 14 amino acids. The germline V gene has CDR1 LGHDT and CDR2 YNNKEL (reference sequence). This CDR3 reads CASSQRLANYGYTF. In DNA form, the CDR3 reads TGTGCCAGCAGCCAAAGGCTAGCTAACTATGGCTACACCTTC.

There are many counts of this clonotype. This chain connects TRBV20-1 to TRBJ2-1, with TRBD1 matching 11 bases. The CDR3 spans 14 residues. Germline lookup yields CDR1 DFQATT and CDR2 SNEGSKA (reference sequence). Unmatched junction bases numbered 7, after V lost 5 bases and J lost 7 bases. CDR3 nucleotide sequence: TGCAGTGCTGACCCGGGACAGGGGGGTAATGAGCAGTTCTTC. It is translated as CSADPGQGGNEQFF.